A selection of T cell receptor beta chains follows, all from one sample in a study of cytomegalovirus exposure and HLA in healthy donors. Produced via immunoSEQ multiplex PCR; TCRdb's table is partial and in-frame only. The sample has around 140,000 clones, approximately 94% seen once; the top ten hold about 1.7%. The source material was PBMCs. These TCRs come from a man between 18 and 35 years old in good health and CMV-seropositive. Both conserved end residues are part of each CDR3. Fields, in order: CDR3 length, D gene, V gene, J gene, clone size, CDR3 protein, CDR3 DNA. A D gene is named only where the DNA matches it firmly. Clone size is shown for a subset of rows, as once, few, many or a class of expanded clone.

>14|-|TRBV27|TRBJ1-5|-
CASSFFRAGQPQHF
TGTGCCAGCAGTTTCTTCAGGGCAGGTCAGCCCCAGCATTTT
>14|-|TRBV28|TRBJ1-6|once
CASSPGSYNSPLHF
TGTGCCAGCAGTCCCGGCTCCTATAATTCACCCCTCCACTTT
>15|-|TRBV12-1|TRBJ2-7|-
CASSFSWLAGHEQYF
TGTGCCAGCAGCTTTTCTTGGCTAGCGGGGCACGAGCAGTACTTC
>15|TRBD2|TRBV2|TRBJ2-4|once
CASNEAGVAKNIQYF
TGTGCCAGCAACGAAGCGGGAGTAGCCAAAAACATTCAGTACTTC
>16|-|TRBV27|TRBJ1-1|-
CASSSLSRGGNTEAFF
TGTGCCAGCAGTTCCCTTTCACGGGGGGGAAACACTGAAGCTTTCTTT
>15|TRBD2|TRBV14|TRBJ2-1|-
CASSPLTSGRDEQFF
TGTGCCAGCAGCCCCCTAACTAGCGGGAGGGATGAGCAGTTCTTC
>15|-|TRBV5-1|TRBJ1-2|-
CASSPFSEVRYGYTF
TGCGCCAGCAGCCCGTTTTCGGAGGTCCGCTATGGCTACACCTTC
>15|-|TRBV2|TRBJ1-2|-
CASSGFDLVAHGYTF
TGTGCCAGCAGTGGATTTGACCTGGTAGCCCATGGCTACACCTTC
>15|TRBD1|TRBV7-9|TRBJ2-4|-
CASSLWGTGSDIQYF
TGTGCCAGCAGCTTATGGGGGACAGGGTCGGACATTCAGTACTTC
>16|TRBD1|TRBV28|TRBJ1-4|-
CASSIDRERLDEKLFF
TGTGCCAGCAGTATCGACAGGGAAAGGCTCGATGAAAAACTGTTTTTT
>14|-|TRBV2|TRBJ2-7|-
CASSAGSLSYEQYF
TGTGCCAGCAGTGCCGGGTCTTTATCCTACGAGCAGTACTTC
>13|-|TRBV7-9|TRBJ1-1|-
CASRKTVNTEAFF
TGTGCCAGCAGGAAGACAGTGAACACTGAAGCTTTCTTT
>17|TRBD2|TRBV19|TRBJ2-1|once
CASSSLSGATSYNEQFF
TGTGCCAGTAGTTCTCTTAGCGGGGCCACTTCCTACAATGAGCAGTTCTTC
>15|TRBD1|TRBV5-6|TRBJ2-7|once
CASSSRGQGSYEQYF
TGTGCCAGCAGCTCCCGGGGACAGGGGAGCTACGAGCAGTACTTC
>12|-|TRBV4-1|TRBJ2-3|-
CASSPTSDTQYF
TGCGCCAGCAGCCCCACATCAGATACGCAGTATTTT
>12|-|TRBV4-1|TRBJ2-2|-
CAVVGGTGELFF
TGCGCTGTAGTGGGGGGCACCGGGGAGCTGTTTTTT